These 18 T cell receptor beta chains originate from one sample sequenced in a study of cytomegalovirus exposure and HLA in healthy donors. The PCR made use of 60 Vbeta and 13 Jbeta primers. Assay: immunoSEQ multiplex PCR; the TCRdb copy retains only in-frame clones and omits some. This sample carries approximately 71,000 clones, about 78% of them seen once, and the ten largest clones take 12%. The sequencing input was PBMCs. Receptors were obtained from a woman between 35 and 50 years old in good health and CMV-seropositive.

This clone turned up a few times. This CDR3 reads CASSLTGDEAFF. The CDR3 nucleotides are TGTGCCAGCAGCTTAACAGGGGATGAAGCTTTCTTT. This chain links TRBV11-2 with TRBJ1-1; 7 nucleotides line up with TRBD1. The ends lost 2 bases at V and 7 bases at J; junction bases unmatched: 1. Germline V lookup: CDR1 SGHAT, CDR2 FQNNGV. The CDR3 runs 12 residues.

The chain's CDR3 is CASSLGRDTIYF. The CDR3 DNA sequence: TGTGCCAGCAGCTTAGGGAGGGACACCATATATTTT. The gene calls are TRBV7-8 and TRBJ1-3, with D uncertain. The length of the CDR3 is 12 residues. V was cut by 1 base and J by 8 bases, with 6 bases left in between. Germline V gives CDR1 SGHVS, CDR2 FQNEAQ.

This clone was observed a few times. The V gene is TRBV5-1, the J gene TRBJ1-1; D remains unclear. This CDR3 has 14 amino acids. In germline, CDR1 is SGHRS, CDR2 YFSETQ. V lost 2 bases, J lost 4 bases, and 12 bases lay in between. The CDR3 DNA sequence: TGCGCCAGCAGCTTCGGGGAGTACGGCACTGAAGCTTTCTTT. Amino acids: CASSFGEYGTEAFF. The whole variable domain, filled in from reference TRBV5-1 and TRBJ1-1, reads KAGVTQTPRYLIKTRGQQVTLSCSPISGHRSVSWYQQTPGQGLQFLFEYFSETQRNKGNFPGRFSGRQFSNSRSEMNVSTLELGDSALYLCASSFGEYGTEAFFGQGTRLTVV.

This chain joins TRBV5-1 and TRBJ2-1, with 7 bases matching TRBD2. CDR3 length equals 14 residues. Germline CDR1 is SGHRS and CDR2 is YFSETQ. V lost 2 bases, J lost 5 bases, and 4 bases stayed unmatched. The CDR3 is CASSFRGDHNEQFF. As DNA, the CDR3 is TGCGCCAGCAGCTTCCGGGGGGACCACAATGAGCAGTTCTTC.

The rearrangement uses TRBV7-2 and TRBJ2-2; the match to TRBD2 covers 7 bases. Germline V gives CDR1 SGHTA, CDR2 FQGNSA. Trimming took 9 bases from V and 2 from J; bases not matched to a gene: 6. This CDR3 has 14 amino acids. The CDR3, as DNA: TGTGCCAGGGGAACTAGCGCCAACACCGGGGAGCTGTTTTTT. It is translated as CARGTSANTGELFF.

Concerning this clone: Germline and junction disagree at one end, which may indicate a read error. The chain links TRBV7-9 to TRBJ2-1; D remains unclear. CDR1 is SEHNR and CDR2 is FQNEAQ in the germline V gene (reference sequence). The CDR3 runs to 13 residues. Here the CDR3 reads CSSSLTSYNEQFF. CDR3 DNA sequence: TGTTCCAGCAGCTTAACCAGCTACAATGAGCAGTTCTTC.

This clone was counted a few times. V gene TRBV29-1 combines with J gene TRBJ1-6; possible D gene TRBD1, 5 bases. V gave up 6 bases and J gave up 6 bases, with 12 bases separating them. The CDR3 loop spans 13 amino acids. Germline V lookup: CDR1 SQVTM, CDR2 ANQGSEA. The DNA for the CDR3 is TGCAGCGTATCGGGGGGAGGTAATTCACCCCTCCACTTT. Residues: CSVSGGGNSPLHF.

The chain uses TRBV4-1 and TRBJ1-2; unclear D gene. CDR1 is MGHRA and CDR2 is YSYEKL in the germline V gene. The CDR3 loop spans 16 amino acids. V lost 1 base and J lost 8, with 20 bases in between. For the CDR3, the DNA is TGCGCCAGCAGCCAAGGTAGCGACGCCTCGATGGGGGGCTACACCTTC. The encoded protein is CASSQGSDASMGGYTF.

With respect to this clone: The same CDR3 is also encoded by other DNA sequences in this sample. The rearrangement uses TRBV2 and TRBJ2-3, with 7 bases lining up with TRBD1. In germline, CDR1 is SNHLY, CDR2 FYNNEI. V was pared by 10 bases and J by 0 bases, with 7 bases of the junction left unmatched. The CDR3 loop spans 14 amino acids. CDR3 loop: CANKRQGSTDTQYF. CDR3 sequence (DNA): TGTGCCAACAAAAGACAGGGAAGCACAGATACGCAGTATTTT. The whole variable domain, remainder taken from reference TRBV2 and TRBJ2-3, is EPEVTQTPSHQVTQMGQEVILRCVPISNHLYFYWYRQILGQKVEFLVSFYNNEISEKSEIFDDQFSVERPDGSNFTLKIRSTKLEDSAMYFCANKRQGSTDTQYFGPGTRLTVL.

This clone was seen just once. The chain is built from TRBV11-3 and TRBJ2-1; 8 bases are shared with TRBD1. V shed 3 bases, J shed 8 bases, and the junction held 9 bases outside the gene matches. Germline lookup yields CDR1 SGHNT and CDR2 YENEEA. This CDR3 comprises 15 residues. CDR3 sequence reads: CASSLSRQGADEQFF. The CDR3 DNA is TGTGCCAGCAGCTTGTCCCGGCAGGGGGCGGATGAGCAGTTCTTC.

This clone was picked up one time. The chain joins TRBV12-5 to TRBJ1-1; D is unresolved. CDR1 LGHNT and CDR2 FRNRAP come from the germline V gene. This CDR3 has 13 residues. V gave up 3 bases and J gave up 2 bases, with 7 bases separating them. The DNA for the CDR3 is TGTGCTAGTGGTTTTCAGGAAAACACTGAAGCTTTCTTT. It is translated as CASGFQENTEAFF.

This clone was counted once. Here the CDR3 reads CASSELQTLSGNTIYF. The CDR3 coding sequence is TGTGCCAGCAGTGAATTACAGACCCTCTCTGGAAACACCATATATTTT. The chain recombines TRBV2 with TRBJ1-3, with D hard to call. Germline V CDR1 and CDR2: SNHLY, FYNNEI. V was trimmed by 2 bases and J by 0 bases, leaving 11 bases between them. This CDR3 contains 16 residues. The full variable domain, with the rest looked up from reference TRBV2 and TRBJ1-3, is EPEVTQTPSHQVTQMGQEVILRCVPISNHLYFYWYRQILGQKVEFLVSFYNNEISEKSEIFDDQFSVERPDGSNFTLKIRSTKLEDSAMYFCASSELQTLSGNTIYFGEGSWLTVV.

The CDR3 nucleotides read TGTGCCAGCAGCGATTATGCGACAGGGGGCTATGGCTACACCTTC. Protein product: CASSDYATGGYGYTF. The rearrangement uses TRBV5-4 and TRBJ1-2; 9 nucleotides match TRBD1. V shed 4 bases, J shed 4 bases, and the junction held 8 bases outside the gene matches. The CDR3 covers 15 residues. CDR1 is SGHNT and CDR2 is YYREEE in the germline V gene (reference sequence).

This clone was detected only once. The chain uses TRBV10-3 and TRBJ1-1; the match to TRBD1 covers 9 bases. CDR3 length: 13 amino acids. V lost 7 bases to trimming and J lost 1 base; unmatched junction nucleotides: 1. CDR1 and CDR2 from the germline V gene are ENHRY and SYGVKD. The CDR3 reads CAIMDRGNTEAFF. The CDR3 DNA follows: TGTGCCATCATGGACAGGGGGAACACTGAAGCTTTCTTT.

This chain connects TRBV4-2 to TRBJ2-3; TRBD1 matches at 7 bases. The J segment lost 0 bases and the V segment lost 1 base, leaving 7 bases of the junction unmatched. The CDR3 is 17 amino acids. Germline-derived CDR1 and CDR2 are LGHNA and YNFKEQ. CDR3 in DNA: TGTGCCAGCAGCCAAGGGTCAGGGGGTACCAGCACAGATACGCAGTATTTT. It translates to CASSQGSGGTSTDTQYF.

This sequence joins TRBV11-2 and TRBJ1-2; D call uncertain. The CDR3 contains 11 residues. Trimming cost V 5 bases and J 8 bases, with 9 bases left between them. Germline V CDR1 and CDR2: SGHAT, FQNNGV. CDR3 in amino acids: CASSRRRGYTF. CDR3 coding DNA: TGTGCCAGCAGCCGGCGGAGAGGCTACACCTTC.

V is TRBV2 and J is TRBJ1-2, with a tentative D call TRBD1 (6 bases). The CDR3 is 14 residues long. In germline, CDR1 is SNHLY, CDR2 FYNNEI. V was clipped by 5 bases and J by 8 bases, with 18 bases between them. The CDR3 DNA sequence: TGTGCCAGCAGTCGGGACACGCTGTCGTGGGGCTACACCTTC. This codes for CASSRDTLSWGYTF.

The genes are TRBV5-1 and TRBJ2-5; no reliable D call. With the DNA end fitting TRBJ2-7 better, the J assignment may be wrong. Germline CDR1 SGHRS, CDR2 YFSETQ. CDR3 size: 15 residues. CDR3 sequence (DNA): TGCGCCAGCAGCTTGGCGGTGGGCCGATTTTACGAGCAGTACTTC. This translates into CASSLAVGRFYEQYF.